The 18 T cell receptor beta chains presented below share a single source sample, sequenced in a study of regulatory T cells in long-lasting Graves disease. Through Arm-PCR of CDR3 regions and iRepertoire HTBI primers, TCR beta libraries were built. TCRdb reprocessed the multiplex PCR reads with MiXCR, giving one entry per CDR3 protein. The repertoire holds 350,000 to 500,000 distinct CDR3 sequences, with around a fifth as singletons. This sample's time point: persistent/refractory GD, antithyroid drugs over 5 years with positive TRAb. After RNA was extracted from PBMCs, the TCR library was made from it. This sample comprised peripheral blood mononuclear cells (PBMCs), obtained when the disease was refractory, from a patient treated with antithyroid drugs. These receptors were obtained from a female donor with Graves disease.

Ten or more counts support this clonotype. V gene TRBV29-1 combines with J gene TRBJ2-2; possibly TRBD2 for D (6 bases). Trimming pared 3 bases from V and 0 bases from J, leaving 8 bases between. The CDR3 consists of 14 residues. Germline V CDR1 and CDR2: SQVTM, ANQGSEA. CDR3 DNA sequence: TGCAGCGTTGAGGGACTTGCGAACACCGGGGAGCTGTTTTTT. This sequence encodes CSVEGLANTGELFF.

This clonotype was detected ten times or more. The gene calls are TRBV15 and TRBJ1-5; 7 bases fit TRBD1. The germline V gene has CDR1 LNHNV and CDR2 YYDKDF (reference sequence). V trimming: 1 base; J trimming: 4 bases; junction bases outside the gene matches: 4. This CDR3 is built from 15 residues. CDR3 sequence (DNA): TGTGCCACCAGCAGAGTAAAGGGGGCGAATCAGCCCCAGCATTTT. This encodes CATSRVKGANQPQHF.

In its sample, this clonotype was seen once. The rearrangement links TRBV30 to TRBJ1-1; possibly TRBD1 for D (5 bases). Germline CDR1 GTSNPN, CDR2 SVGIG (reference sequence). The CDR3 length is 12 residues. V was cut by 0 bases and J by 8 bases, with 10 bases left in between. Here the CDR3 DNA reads TGTGCCTGGAGTGTACGACAGAGGGAAGCTTTCTTT. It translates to CAWSVRQREAFF.

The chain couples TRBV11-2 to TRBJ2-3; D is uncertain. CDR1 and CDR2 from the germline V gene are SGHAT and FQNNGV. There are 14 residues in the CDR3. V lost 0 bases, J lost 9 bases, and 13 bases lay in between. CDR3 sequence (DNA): TGTGCCAGCAGCTTAGATCTAGTCGTGGAGACGCAGTATTTT. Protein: CASSLDLVVETQYF. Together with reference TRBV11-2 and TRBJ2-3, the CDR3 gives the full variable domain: EAGVAQSPRYKIIEKRQSVAFWCNPISGHATLYWYQQILGQGPKLLIQFQNNGVVDDSQLPKDRFSAERLKGVDSTLKIQPAKLEDSAVYLCASSLDLVVETQYFGPGTRLTVL.

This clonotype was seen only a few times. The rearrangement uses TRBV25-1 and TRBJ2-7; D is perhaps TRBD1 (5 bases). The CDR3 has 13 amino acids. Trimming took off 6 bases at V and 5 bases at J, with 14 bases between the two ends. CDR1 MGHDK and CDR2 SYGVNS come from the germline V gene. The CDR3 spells CASSSDIPDEQYF. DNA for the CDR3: TGTGCCAGCAGCTCGGACATCCCCGACGAGCAGTACTTC.

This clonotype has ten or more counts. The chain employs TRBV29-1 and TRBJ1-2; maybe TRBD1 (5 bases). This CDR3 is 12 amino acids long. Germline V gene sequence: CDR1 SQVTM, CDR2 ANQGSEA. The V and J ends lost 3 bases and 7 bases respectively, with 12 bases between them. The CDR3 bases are TGCAGCGTTGATTCGGGGGATGGTGGCTACACCTTC. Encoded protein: CSVDSGDGGYTF.

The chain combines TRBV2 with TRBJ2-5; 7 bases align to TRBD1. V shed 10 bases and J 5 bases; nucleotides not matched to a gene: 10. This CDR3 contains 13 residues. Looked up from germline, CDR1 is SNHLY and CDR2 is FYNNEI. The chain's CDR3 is CATWTGSDETQYF. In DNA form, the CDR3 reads TGTGCCACCTGGACAGGCTCCGACGAGACCCAGTACTTC.

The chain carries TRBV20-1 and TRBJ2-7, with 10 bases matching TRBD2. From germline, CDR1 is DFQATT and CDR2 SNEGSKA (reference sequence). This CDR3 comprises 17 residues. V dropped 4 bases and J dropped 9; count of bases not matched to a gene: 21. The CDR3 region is CSANGLAATSQIFGQYF. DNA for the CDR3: TGCAGTGCTAATGGACTAGCGGCCACGTCTCAGATTTTCGGGCAGTACTTC.

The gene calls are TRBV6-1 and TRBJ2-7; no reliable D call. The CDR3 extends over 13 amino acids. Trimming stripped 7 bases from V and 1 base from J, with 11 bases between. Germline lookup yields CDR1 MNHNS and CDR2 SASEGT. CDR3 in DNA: TGTGCCAGCAACAAAGGCAGGTCCTACGAGCAGTACTTC. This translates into CASNKGRSYEQYF.

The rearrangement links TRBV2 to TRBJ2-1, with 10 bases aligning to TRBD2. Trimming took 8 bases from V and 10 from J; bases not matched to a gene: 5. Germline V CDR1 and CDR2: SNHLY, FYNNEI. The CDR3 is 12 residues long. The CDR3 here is CASLRTSGEQFF. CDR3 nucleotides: TGTGCCAGCTTGAGGACTAGCGGAGAGCAGTTCTTC.

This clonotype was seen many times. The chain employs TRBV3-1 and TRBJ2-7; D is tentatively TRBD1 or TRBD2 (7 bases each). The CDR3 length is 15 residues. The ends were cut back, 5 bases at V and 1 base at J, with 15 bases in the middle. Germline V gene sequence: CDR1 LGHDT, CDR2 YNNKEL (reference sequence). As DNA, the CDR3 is TGTGCCAGCAGCGCAGGGGGACTATCATCCTACGAGCAGTACTTC. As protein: CASSAGGLSSYEQYF.

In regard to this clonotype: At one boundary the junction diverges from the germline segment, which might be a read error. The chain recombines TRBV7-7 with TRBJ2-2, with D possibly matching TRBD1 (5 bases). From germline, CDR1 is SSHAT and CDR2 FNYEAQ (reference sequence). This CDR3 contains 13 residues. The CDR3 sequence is CASSLGAPGELFF. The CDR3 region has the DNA TGTGCTAGCAGCTTAGGGGCTCCCGGGGAGCTGTTTTTT.

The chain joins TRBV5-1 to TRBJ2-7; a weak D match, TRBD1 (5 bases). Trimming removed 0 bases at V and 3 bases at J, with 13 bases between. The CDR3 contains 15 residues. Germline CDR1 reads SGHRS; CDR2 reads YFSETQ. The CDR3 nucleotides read TGCGCCAGCAGCTTGGATTTACAGGAACGCTACGAGCAGTACTTC. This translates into CASSLDLQERYEQYF.

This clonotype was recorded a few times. CDR3 protein: CASSPEPLQPQHF. Here the CDR3 DNA reads TGTGCCAGCTCACCCGAACCGCTTCAGCCCCAGCATTTT. The chain joins TRBV18 to TRBJ1-5, with unresolved D. The CDR3 is 13 amino acids. Germline lookup yields CDR1 KGHSH and CDR2 LQKENI. V lost 3 bases and J 6 bases, leaving 9 bases between the germline ends.

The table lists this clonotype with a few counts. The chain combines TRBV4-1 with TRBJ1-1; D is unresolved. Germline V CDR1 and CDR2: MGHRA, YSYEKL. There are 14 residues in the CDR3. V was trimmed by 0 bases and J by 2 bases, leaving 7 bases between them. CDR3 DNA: TGCGCCAGCAGCCAAGAGGTGGCTAACACTGAAGCTTTCTTT. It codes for CASSQEVANTEAFF.

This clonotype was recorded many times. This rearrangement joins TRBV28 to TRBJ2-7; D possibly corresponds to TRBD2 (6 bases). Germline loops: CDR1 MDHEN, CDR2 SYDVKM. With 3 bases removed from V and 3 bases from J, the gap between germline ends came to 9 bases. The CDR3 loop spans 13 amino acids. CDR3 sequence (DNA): TGTGCCAGCAGTTTTGTGGAGGGCTACGAGCAGTACTTC. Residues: CASSFVEGYEQYF.

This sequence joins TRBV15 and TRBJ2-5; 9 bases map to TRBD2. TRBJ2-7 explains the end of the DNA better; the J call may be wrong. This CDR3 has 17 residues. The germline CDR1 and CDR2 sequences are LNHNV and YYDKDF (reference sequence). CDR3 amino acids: CATSRDRSSGSTYEQYF. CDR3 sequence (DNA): TGTGCCACCAGCAGAGATCGGAGTAGCGGGAGTACCTACGAGCAGTACTTC.

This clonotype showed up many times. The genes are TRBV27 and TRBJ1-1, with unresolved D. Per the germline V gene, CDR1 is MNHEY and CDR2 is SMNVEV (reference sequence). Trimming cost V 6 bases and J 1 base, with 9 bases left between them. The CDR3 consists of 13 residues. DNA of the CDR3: TGTGCCAGCAGGCCCAATGGGAACACTGAAGCTTTCTTT. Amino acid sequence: CASRPNGNTEAFF.